A selection of T cell receptor beta chains follows, all from one sample in a study of CD8+ T cells in alopecia areata. The method was immunoSEQ multiplex PCR; TCRdb's version includes in-frame clones alone and lacks a portion of them. The table has 93,000 or so clones, less than 70% seen once. Sequencing was done on a sample of CD4+ T cells sorted from blood. Source of these receptors: a human donor in good health. The CDR3 runs from the conserved cysteine through the conserved F or W. The D gene is left open where the match is weak. Rows may omit the clone size; those that give it use once, few, many or a size class.

-	TRBV4-1	TRBD1	TRBJ2-6	TGCGCCAGCAGCCAAGATAAACACAGGGGGCGCGTATCCGGGGCCAACGTCCTGACTTTC	CASSQDKHRGRVSGANVLTF
-	TRBV7-2	TRBD2	TRBJ2-7	TGTGCCAGCAGCTTAAAGGTCCTAGCGGTGTACGAGCAGTACTTC	CASSLKVLAVYEQYF
few	TRBV29-1	TRBD1	TRBJ2-7	TGCAGCGCCGGACAGGATACCTACGAGCAGTACTTC	CSAGQDTYEQYF
-	TRBV7-2	TRBD2	TRBJ2-2	TGTGCCAGCAGCCCGGGACTAGCGGTTACCGGGGAGCTGTTTTTT	CASSPGLAVTGELFF
few	TRBV20-1	-	TRBJ2-7	TGCAGCGCCCTGGAAGGCCTCGAGCAGTACTTC	CSALEGLEQYF
-	TRBV27	TRBD1	TRBJ1-2	TGTGCCAGCAGTCCGCGGACAGGTCGCTACACCTTC	CASSPRTGRYTF
-	TRBV30	TRBD2	TRBJ2-5	TGTGCCTGTACTTCGGGGGGGCTCGAGACCCAGTACTTC	CACTSGGLETQYF
-	TRBV7-2	TRBD1	TRBJ2-7	TGTGCCAGCAGCTTAGTACAGGGGCCGGGCTACGAGCAGTACTTC	CASSLVQGPGYEQYF
-	TRBV6-1	-	TRBJ1-1	TGTGCCAGCAGTGGGATGGGTGAAGCTTTCTTT	CASSGMGEAFF
-	TRBV5-6	TRBD1	TRBJ1-2	TGTGCCAGCAGACAAACAGGGGCCGCAGGCGGCTACACCTTC	CASRQTGAAGGYTF